This T cell receptor beta chain was sequenced during a study of cytomegalovirus exposure and HLA in healthy donors. The PCR had 60 Vbeta and 13 Jbeta primers. Libraries were prepared by immunoSEQ multiplex PCR; TCRdb keeps only in-frame clonotypes and omits some of them. This repertoire shows about 160,000 clones, 82% found once; its top ten account for 0.96%. This clone showed up just a few times. The CDR3 sequence is 14 residues long. Looked up from germline, CDR1 is GTSNPN and CDR2 is SVGIG (reference sequence). V was shortened by 0 bases and J by 6 bases, with 14 bases between the two germline ends.

Sequenced sample: PBMCs. The gene calls are TRBV30 and TRBJ1-2, with a tentative D call TRBD1 (5 bases). This TCR was recovered from a girl aged 2-10 years in good health and CMV-seropositive. The CDR3 spells CAWSVLSGVDGYTF. The CDR3 DNA follows: TGTGCCTGGAGTGTACTATCGGGGGTCGATGGCTACACCTTC. The full variable domain, completed using reference TRBV30 and TRBJ1-2, is SQTIHQWPATLVQPVGSPLSLECTVEGTSNPNLYWYRQAAGRGLQLLFYSVGIGQISSEVPQNLSASRPQDRQFILSSKKLLLSDSGFYLCAWSVLSGVDGYTFGSGTRLTVV.